This T cell receptor beta chain derives from a study of T cells after yellow fever vaccination. With respect to this clonotype: As yet, its antigen is unknown.

MiXCR, run by TCRdb on the 5' RACE reads, gives a single entry per CDR3 protein. The table lists over 250,000 distinct CDR3 sequences, about 5.2% of them singletons, with less than 3.5% in the top ten. Germline assignment: CDR1 SGHAT and CDR2 FQNNGV. V was shortened by 1 base and J by 7 bases, with 10 bases between the two germline ends. This CDR3 region has 13 residues. Overall study results and limits: Researchers cautioned that FACS-sorted repertoires could harbor abundant clonotypes contaminating from the bulk population.

The chain links TRBV11-2 to TRBJ1-2; D is unresolved. The source material was CD4+ T cells sorted from PBMCs, sampled on the day of the yellow fever booster vaccination. The source of this sequence is a man younger than 35 who received the YFV17D yellow fever vaccine. The CDR3 loop is CASSLVSGLGYTF. CDR3 in DNA: TGTGCCAGCAGCTTAGTTTCCGGGCTTGGCTACACCTTC.